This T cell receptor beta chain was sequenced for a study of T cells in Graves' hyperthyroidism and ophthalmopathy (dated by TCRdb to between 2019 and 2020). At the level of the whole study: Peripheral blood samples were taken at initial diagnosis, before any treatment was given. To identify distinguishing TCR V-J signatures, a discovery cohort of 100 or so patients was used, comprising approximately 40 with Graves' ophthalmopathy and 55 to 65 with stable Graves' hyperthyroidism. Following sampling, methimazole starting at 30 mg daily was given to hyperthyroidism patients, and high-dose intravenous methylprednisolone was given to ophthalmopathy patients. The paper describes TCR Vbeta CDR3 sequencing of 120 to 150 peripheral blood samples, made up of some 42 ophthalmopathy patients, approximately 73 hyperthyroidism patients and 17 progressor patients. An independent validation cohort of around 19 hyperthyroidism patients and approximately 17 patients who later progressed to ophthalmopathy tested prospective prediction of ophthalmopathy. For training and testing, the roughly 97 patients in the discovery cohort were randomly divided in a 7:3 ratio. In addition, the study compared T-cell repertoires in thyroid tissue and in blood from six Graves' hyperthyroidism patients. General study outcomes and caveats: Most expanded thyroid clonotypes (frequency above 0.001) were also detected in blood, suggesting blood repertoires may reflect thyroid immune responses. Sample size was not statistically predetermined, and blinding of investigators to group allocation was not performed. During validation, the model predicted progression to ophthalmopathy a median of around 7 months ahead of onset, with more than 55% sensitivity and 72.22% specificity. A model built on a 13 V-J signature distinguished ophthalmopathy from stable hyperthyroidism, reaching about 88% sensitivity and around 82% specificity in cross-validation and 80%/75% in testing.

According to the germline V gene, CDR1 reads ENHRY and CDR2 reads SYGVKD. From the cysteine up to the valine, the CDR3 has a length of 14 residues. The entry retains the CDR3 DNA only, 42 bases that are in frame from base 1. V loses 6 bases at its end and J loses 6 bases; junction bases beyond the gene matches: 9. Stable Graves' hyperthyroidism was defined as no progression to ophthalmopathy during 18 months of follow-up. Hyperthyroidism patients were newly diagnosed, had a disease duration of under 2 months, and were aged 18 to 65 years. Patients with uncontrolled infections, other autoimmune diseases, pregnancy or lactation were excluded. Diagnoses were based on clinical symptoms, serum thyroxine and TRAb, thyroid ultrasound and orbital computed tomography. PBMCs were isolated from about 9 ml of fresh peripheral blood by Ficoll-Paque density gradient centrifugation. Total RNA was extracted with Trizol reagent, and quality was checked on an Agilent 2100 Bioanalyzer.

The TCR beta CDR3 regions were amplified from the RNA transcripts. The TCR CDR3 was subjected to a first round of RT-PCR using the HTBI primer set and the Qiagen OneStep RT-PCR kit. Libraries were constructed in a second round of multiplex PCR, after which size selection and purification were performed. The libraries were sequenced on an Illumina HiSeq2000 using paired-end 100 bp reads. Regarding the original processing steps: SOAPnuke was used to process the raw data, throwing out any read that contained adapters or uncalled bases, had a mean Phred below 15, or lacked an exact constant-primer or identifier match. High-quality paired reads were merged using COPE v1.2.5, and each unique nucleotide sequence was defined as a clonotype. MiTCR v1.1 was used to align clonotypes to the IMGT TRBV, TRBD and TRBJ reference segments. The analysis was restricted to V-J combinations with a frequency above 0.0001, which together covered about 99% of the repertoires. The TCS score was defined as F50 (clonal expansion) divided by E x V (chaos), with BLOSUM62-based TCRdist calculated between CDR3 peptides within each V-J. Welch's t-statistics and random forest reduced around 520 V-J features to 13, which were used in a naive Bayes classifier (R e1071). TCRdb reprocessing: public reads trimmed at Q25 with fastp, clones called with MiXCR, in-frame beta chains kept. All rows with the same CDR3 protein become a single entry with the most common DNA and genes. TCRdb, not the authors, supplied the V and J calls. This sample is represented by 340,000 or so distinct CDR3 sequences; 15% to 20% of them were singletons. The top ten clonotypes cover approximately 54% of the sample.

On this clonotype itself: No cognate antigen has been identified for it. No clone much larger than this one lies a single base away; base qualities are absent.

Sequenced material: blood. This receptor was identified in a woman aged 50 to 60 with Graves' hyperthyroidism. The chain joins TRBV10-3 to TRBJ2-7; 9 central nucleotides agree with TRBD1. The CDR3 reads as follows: CAIRASGTGSEQYV. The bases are TGTGCCATCAGGGCATCCGGGACAGGGAGCGAGCAGTACGTC.